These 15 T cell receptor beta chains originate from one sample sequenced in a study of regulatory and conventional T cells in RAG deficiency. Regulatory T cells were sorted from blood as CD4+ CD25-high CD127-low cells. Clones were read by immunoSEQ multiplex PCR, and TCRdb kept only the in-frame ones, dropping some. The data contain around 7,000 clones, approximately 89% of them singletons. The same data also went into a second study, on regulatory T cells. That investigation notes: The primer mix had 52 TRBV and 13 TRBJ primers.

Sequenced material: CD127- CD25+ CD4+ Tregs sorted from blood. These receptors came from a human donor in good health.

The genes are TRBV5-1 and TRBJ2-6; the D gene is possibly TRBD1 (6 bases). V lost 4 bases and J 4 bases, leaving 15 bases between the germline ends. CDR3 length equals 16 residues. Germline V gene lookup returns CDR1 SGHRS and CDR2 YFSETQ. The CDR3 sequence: CASSPTGVAGANVLTF. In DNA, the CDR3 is TGCGCCAGCAGCCCGACAGGTGTAGCAGGGGCCAACGTCCTGACTTTC.

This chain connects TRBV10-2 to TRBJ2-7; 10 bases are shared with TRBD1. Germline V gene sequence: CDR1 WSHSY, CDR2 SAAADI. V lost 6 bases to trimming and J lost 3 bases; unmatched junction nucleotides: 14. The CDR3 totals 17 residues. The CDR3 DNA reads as TGCGCCAGCAGAAAGACAGGGGGCCCTACTCTGAACTACGAGCAGTACTTC. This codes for CASRKTGGPTLNYEQYF.

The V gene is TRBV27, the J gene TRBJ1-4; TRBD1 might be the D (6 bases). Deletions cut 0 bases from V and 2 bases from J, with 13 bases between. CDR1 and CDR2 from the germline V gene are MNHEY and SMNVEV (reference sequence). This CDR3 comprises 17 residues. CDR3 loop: CASSLSGGLSTNEKLFF. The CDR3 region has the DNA TGTGCCAGCAGTTTATCGGGGGGGCTCTCTACTAATGAAAAACTGTTTTTT. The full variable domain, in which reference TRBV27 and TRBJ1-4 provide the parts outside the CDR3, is EAQVTQNPRYLITVTGKKLTVTCSQNMNHEYMSWYRQDPGLGLRQIYYSMNVEVTDKGDVPEGYKVSRKEKRNFPLILESPSPNQTSLYFCASSLSGGLSTNEKLFFGSGTQLSVL.

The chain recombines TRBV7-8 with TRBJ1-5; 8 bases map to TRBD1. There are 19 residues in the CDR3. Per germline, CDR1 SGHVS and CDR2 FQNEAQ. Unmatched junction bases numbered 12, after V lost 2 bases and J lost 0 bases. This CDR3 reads CASSLRVGTGRYSNQPQHF. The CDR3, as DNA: TGTGCCAGCAGCTTAAGAGTCGGGACAGGACGCTATAGCAATCAGCCCCAGCATTTT.

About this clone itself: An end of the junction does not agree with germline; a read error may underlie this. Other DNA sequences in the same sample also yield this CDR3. CDR3 protein: CASSLNGFPANSPLHF. The CDR3 nucleotides are TGTGCCAGCAGCTTAAACGGGTTCCCCGCTAATTCCCCCCTCCACTTT. The J gene is TRBJ1-6, the V gene TRBV7-9, with unresolved D. The CDR3 spans 16 residues. CDR1 and CDR2 (germline): SEHNR, FQNEAQ (reference sequence).

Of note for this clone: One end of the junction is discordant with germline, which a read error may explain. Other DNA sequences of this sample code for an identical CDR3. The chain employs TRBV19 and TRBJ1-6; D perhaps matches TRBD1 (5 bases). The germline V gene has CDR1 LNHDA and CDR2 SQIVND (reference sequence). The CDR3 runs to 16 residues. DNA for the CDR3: TGTGCCAGTAGTATAATAAGTCCAGGGAATAATTCCCCCCTCCACTTT. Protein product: CASSIISPGNNSPLHF.

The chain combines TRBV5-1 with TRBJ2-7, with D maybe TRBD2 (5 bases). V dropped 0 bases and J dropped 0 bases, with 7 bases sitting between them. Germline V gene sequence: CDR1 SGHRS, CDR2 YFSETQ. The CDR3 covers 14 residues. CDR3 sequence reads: CASSLGGSSYEQYF. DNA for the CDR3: TGCGCCAGCAGCTTGGGAGGGAGCTCCTACGAGCAGTACTTC.

CDR3 in amino acids: CASSLVGQVLTGELFF. CDR3 DNA sequence: TGCGCCAGCAGCTTGGTGGGACAGGTACTCACCGGGGAGCTGTTTTTT. The chain uses TRBV5-1 and TRBJ2-2; 8 bases agree with TRBD1. The trim removed 0 bases at V and 4 bases at J, leaving 5 bases unmatched. This CDR3 has 16 residues. Germline values: CDR1 SGHRS, CDR2 YFSETQ.

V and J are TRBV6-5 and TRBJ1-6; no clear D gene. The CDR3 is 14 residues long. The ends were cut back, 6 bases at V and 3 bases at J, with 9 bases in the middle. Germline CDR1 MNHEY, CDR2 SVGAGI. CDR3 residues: CASRWGGYNSPLHF. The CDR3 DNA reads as TGTGCCAGCAGGTGGGGAGGCTATAATTCACCCCTCCACTTT.

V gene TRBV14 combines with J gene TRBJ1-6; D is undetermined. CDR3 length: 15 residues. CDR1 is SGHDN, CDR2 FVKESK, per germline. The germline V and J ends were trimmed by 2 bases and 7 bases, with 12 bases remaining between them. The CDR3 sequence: CASSQTPGWNSPLHF. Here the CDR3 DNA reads TGTGCCAGCAGCCAAACGCCCGGTTGGAATTCACCCCTCCACTTT.

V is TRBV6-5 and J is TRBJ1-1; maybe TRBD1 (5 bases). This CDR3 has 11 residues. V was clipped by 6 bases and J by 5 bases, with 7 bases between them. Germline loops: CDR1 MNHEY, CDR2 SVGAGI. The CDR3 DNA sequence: TGTGCCAGCAGCCGGGGGACTGAAGCTTTCTTT. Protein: CASSRGTEAFF.

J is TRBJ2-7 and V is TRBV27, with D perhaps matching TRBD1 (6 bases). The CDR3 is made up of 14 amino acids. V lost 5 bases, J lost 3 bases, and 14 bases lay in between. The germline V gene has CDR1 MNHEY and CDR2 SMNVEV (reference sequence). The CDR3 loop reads CASSPYRESYEQYF. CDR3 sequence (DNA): TGTGCCAGCAGTCCCTACAGGGAAAGCTACGAGCAGTACTTC.

CDR3 nucleotide sequence: TGTGCCAGCAGCTGGGGCCCCTCTGGGGCCAACGTCCTGACTTTC. Protein sequence: CASSWGPSGANVLTF. V and J are TRBV5-5 and TRBJ2-6, with a possible D match to TRBD1 (5 bases). Germline CDR1 SGHKS, CDR2 YYEKEE (reference sequence). Trimming left V 3 bases short and J 0 bases short, with 7 bases between. This CDR3 contains 15 residues.

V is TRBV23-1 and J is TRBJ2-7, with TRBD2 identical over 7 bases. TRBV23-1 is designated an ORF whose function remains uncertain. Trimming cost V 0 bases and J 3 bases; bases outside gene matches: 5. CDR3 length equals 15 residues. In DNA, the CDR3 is TGCGCCAGCAGTCAATCAAGGGAGGGTGTCTACGAGCAGTACTTC. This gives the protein CASSQSREGVYEQYF.

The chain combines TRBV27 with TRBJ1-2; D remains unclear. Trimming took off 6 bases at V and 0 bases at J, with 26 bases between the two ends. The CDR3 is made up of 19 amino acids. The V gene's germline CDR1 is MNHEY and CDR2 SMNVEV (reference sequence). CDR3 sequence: CASREKTGVRSYPNYGYTF. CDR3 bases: TGTGCCAGCAGGGAAAAGACCGGGGTAAGGTCTTATCCTAACTATGGCTACACCTTC.